Given below is one T cell receptor (beta chain) in context. As yet, its antigen is unknown. The data were obtained in a study of blood T cells in healthy people across ages. Germline values: CDR1 GTSNPN, CDR2 SVGIG (reference sequence). V trimming: 1 base; J trimming: 1 base; junction bases outside the gene matches: 2. The CDR3 totals 14 residues. It was with a sample-barcoded 5' primer and a J-beta primer mix that a second PCR of about 6 to 12 cycles was run. Unique molecular identifiers of 12 random nucleotides labeled each cDNA. TCRdb reprocessed the 5' RACE reads with MiXCR, giving one entry per CDR3 protein. The sample holds roughly 1,500,000 distinct CDR3 sequences, roughly 40% seen once. Study results and limitations: Both higher diversity and more naive CD4+ cells marked long-lived donors when set against aged donors.

Sequencing was done on a sample of blood. This TCR was recovered from a woman in her late teens or twenties in good health. The V call is TRBV30, the J call TRBJ2-3, with 7 bases that match TRBD2. Here the CDR3 DNA reads TGTGCCTGGAGTGCCAGCGGGGGCACAGATACGCAGTATTTT. This translates into CAWSASGGTDTQYF.